This T cell receptor (beta chain) was sequenced during a study of OX40 agonist ivuxolimab in advanced cancers. Study in general: Prior anti-PD-1, anti-PD-L1 or anti-CTLA-4 therapy was allowed; over 30% had some. Broader study findings: There was clonal expansion of CD4+ and CD8+ blood T cells by week 6 at 0.1 to 3.0 mg/kg. The antigens recognized by the expanded peripheral T cells, that is their antigen specificity, were not determined.

The repertoire was sequenced with immunoSEQ multiplex PCR; TCRdb's copy has only in-frame clones and lacks some. The sample lists around 53,000 clones, about 88% occurring once. The germline V and J ends were trimmed by 4 bases and 6 bases, with 14 bases remaining between them. The CDR3 runs to 13 residues. Per germline, CDR1 SGHRS and CDR2 YFSETQ. A note on this clone: As yet, its antigen is unknown.

With autoimmune disease history or systemic immunosuppression, patients were excluded. This TCR derives from an adult with an advanced solid tumor such as melanoma, head and neck, liver or kidney cancer. The chain has TRBV5-1 and TRBJ2-7; D is possibly TRBD2 (6 bases). This sample comprised CD4+ or CD8+ T cells sorted from blood, obtained in a trial of the OX40 agonist ivuxolimab. In DNA form, the CDR3 reads TGCGCCAGCAGCACGGAGGGTTCCGCCGAGCAGTACTTC. Translated: CASSTEGSAEQYF.